A single sample is the source of the 14 T cell receptor beta chains below, sequenced in a study of low-dose radiotherapy and immunotherapy resistance in tumors. The time point was: after trial treatment. The treatment denotes: LDRT plus nivolumab, ipilimumab, low-dose cyclophosphamide and aspirin (RACIN trial). TRAV- and TRBV-specific primers, spanning alpha and beta chains, primed first-strand cDNA. The TCRs were subjected to amplification over approximately 18 PCR cycles employing a constant-region primer in conjunction with a V-primer adapter. TCRdb ran MiXCR on the reads and lists one entry per CDR3 protein. Of under 40,000 distinct CDR3 sequences in the sample, 45% to 55% are singletons; the top ten hold approximately 5.3%. Sequenced here: PBMCs, sampled after low-dose radiotherapy plus immunotherapy. Receptor source: a male donor with gallbladder cancer.

The V gene is TRBV29-1, the J gene TRBJ2-5; D is perhaps TRBD2 (5 bases). The CDR3 has 12 amino acids. V was clipped by 7 bases and J by 5 bases, with 14 bases between them. Germline CDR1 reads SQVTM; CDR2 reads ANQGSEA. CDR3 nucleotide sequence: TGCAGCGCCGCCGTAGAGCGGGAGACCCAGTACTTC. It codes for CSAAVERETQYF.

By share of the sample, this clonotype is medium-sized. The rearrangement links TRBV10-3 to TRBJ1-2, with 7 bases that match TRBD1. The ends lost 5 bases at V and 6 bases at J; junction bases unmatched: 6. The CDR3 has 13 residues. CDR1 is ENHRY and CDR2 is SYGVKD in the germline V gene. The CDR3 loop reads CAISTNTGDGYTF. The CDR3 coding sequence is TGTGCCATCAGTACGAACACAGGGGATGGCTACACCTTC.

V usage is TRBV5-6 and J usage is TRBJ2-2; 7 bases match TRBD1. Looked up from germline, CDR1 is SGHDT and CDR2 is YYEEEE. With 7 bases clipped from V and 2 bases from J, the junction kept 5 bases outside the gene matches. The CDR3 covers 14 residues. For the CDR3, the DNA is TGTGCCAGCCACGGGACAGTAAACACCGGGGAGCTGTTTTTT. Translating it yields CASHGTVNTGELFF.

The table lists this clonotype with many counts. The CDR3 spells CASSFPGNTEAFF. The CDR3 nucleotides are TGTGCCAGCAGCTTTCCAGGGAACACTGAAGCTTTCTTT. The chain combines TRBV7-3 with TRBJ1-1; D gene ambiguous. Germline lookup yields CDR1 SGHTA and CDR2 FQGTGA. Trimming cost V 3 bases and J 1 base, with 6 bases left between them. The CDR3 consists of 13 residues.

This clonotype has only a few counts. The chain combines TRBV28 with TRBJ1-5, with D hard to call. Germline V gives CDR1 MDHEN, CDR2 SYDVKM. The ends were cut back, 7 bases at V and 3 bases at J, with 10 bases in the middle. This CDR3 is 13 amino acids long. CDR3 nucleotide sequence: TGTGCCAGCAAGGTGCAGAACAATCAGCCCCAGCATTTT. Amino acid sequence: CASKVQNNQPQHF.

This rearrangement joins TRBV28 to TRBJ2-3, with TRBD2 identical over 16 bases. J lost 1 base, V lost 7 bases, and 11 bases had no gene match. Germline V CDR1 and CDR2: MDHEN, SYDVKM. CDR3 length equals 19 residues. CDR3 in amino acids: CASIPIKGTSGRGTDTQYF. The CDR3 region has the DNA TGTGCCAGCATCCCCATCAAGGGGACTAGCGGGAGGGGCACAGATACGCAGTATTTT. Filled out from reference TRBV28 and TRBJ2-3, the complete variable domain reads DVKVTQSSRYLVKRTGEKVFLECVQDMDHENMFWYRQDPGLGLRLIYFSYDVKMKEKGDIPEGYSVSREKKERFSLILESASTNQTSMYLCASIPIKGTSGRGTDTQYFGPGTRLTVL.

This clonotype is classed as medium-sized. The chain recombines TRBV7-2 with TRBJ2-5, with 8 bases identical to TRBD2. V trimming: 1 base; J trimming: 5 bases; junction bases outside the gene matches: 6. CDR1 is SGHTA and CDR2 is FQGNSA in the germline V gene. The CDR3 is 15 residues long. The DNA for the CDR3 is TGTGCCAGCAGCTTAGGCGGGGGGCGCTTGGAGACCCAGTACTTC. Encoded protein: CASSLGGGRLETQYF.

To note about this clonotype: One base separates it from a far larger clone, so it is likely a read error. This sequence joins TRBV5-8 and TRBJ1-5, with TRBD1 identical over 9 bases. Germline values: CDR1 SGHTS, CDR2 YDEGEE. The CDR3 is 15 amino acids. The CDR3 DNA reads TGCGCCAGCAGCGAACAGGGGGCGGTCAAACAGCCCCAGCATTTT. It specifies CASSEQGAVKQPQHF.

This clonotype occurred a few times. A read error may produce the germline difference seen at one junction end. The V call is TRBV6-2 or TRBV6-3, the J call TRBJ1-1; D gene uncertain. Germline V CDR1 and CDR2: MNHEY, SVGEGT. The CDR3 runs 13 residues. The CDR3 reads CASTYTMNTEAFF. Here the CDR3 DNA reads TGTGCCAGCACTTACACCATGAACACTGAAGCTTTCTTT.

The chain uses TRBV28 and TRBJ1-5; D gene ambiguous. Germline V lookup: CDR1 MDHEN, CDR2 SYDVKM. This CDR3 comprises 14 residues. V lost 3 bases and J 4 bases, leaving 10 bases between the germline ends. The CDR3 coding sequence is TGTGCCAGCAGTTTTTGGCAGGATAATCAGCCCCAGCATTTT. It translates to CASSFWQDNQPQHF.

This clonotype was observed at least ten times. This sequence joins TRBV7-2 and TRBJ2-2; 7 nucleotides align to TRBD2. The ends lost 5 bases at V and 4 bases at J; junction bases unmatched: 4. This CDR3 region has 14 residues. Germline V gene data show CDR1 as SGHTA and CDR2 as FQGNSA. DNA for the CDR3: TGTGCCAGCAGCCGGGACTACATCACCGGGGAGCTGTTTTTT. Protein sequence: CASSRDYITGELFF.

This clonotype was detected a few times. This likely reflects a read error, since a far larger clone is one base away. This chain connects TRBV11-2 to TRBJ2-1; D may be TRBD1 (5 bases). The CDR3 consists of 16 residues. Trimming cost V 5 bases and J 13 bases, with 27 bases left between them. Germline loops: CDR1 SGHAT, CDR2 FQNNGV. The CDR3 sequence is CASSPRLGRVQETQFF. As DNA, the CDR3 is TGTGCCAGCAGCCCCCGGCTCGGCAGGGTCCAAGAGACCCAGTTCTTC.

This chain joins TRBV28 and TRBJ2-1, with unresolved D. The CDR3 consists of 15 residues. The germline gives CDR1 MDHEN, CDR2 SYDVKM. The V end lost 5 bases, the J end lost 3 bases, and 14 bases lay between the germline ends. CDR3 residues: CASSQPTPSYNEQFF. The CDR3 nucleotides read TGTGCCAGCAGTCAGCCGACTCCCAGCTACAATGAGCAGTTCTTC.

The sample holds a few counts of this clonotype. The limits of the CDR3 on the DNA are not certain, so only TCRdb's listed CDR3 is given. The V and J genes are TRBV11-3 and TRBJ2-2; TRBD1, the table's D call, lacks a check against the DNA. The CDR3 is 15 residues long, ends included. The V gene's germline CDR1 is SGHNT and CDR2 YENEEA. CDR3 region: CASSLVRGPGSCFFF.